The text below deals with one T cell receptor (beta chain). The clone's antigen remains unknown. One base away there is no much larger clone; base qualities are not given. TCR CDR3 regions were amplified from genomic DNA by multiplex PCR using the deep immunoSEQ assay. Extracted genomic DNA from each cell subset was spread evenly across all wells of several immunoSEQ 96-well plates, with each plate serving as a replicate. For sorted subsets, about 200 ng genomic DNA, equal to about 30,000 T cell genomes, was loaded into each replicate PCR. Purified libraries were quantified with a Qubit 3.0 fluorometer, sized on a Bioanalyzer 2100, and re-quantified with the KAPA Library Quantification kit. Every immunoSEQ 96-well plate was sequenced on a dedicated single-read 150-cycle Illumina NextSeq 550 flow cell. The published analysis was carried out like this. Because the immunoSEQ output included only junctional sequences and no quality scores, the filtering could not be the same as the filtering used for full-length reads. To assign V/J genes and CDR3, sequences were annotated using PyIR, a Python wrapper for IgBLAST v1.9, with IMGT germline references. Any read was removed if the V/J assignment was weak (E-value above 1e-6), the CDR3 was missing, or the read contained stop codons, out-of-frame junctions, or ambiguous translated residues. V3J clonotypes were defined as sequences sharing the same inferred V gene, J gene, and CDR3 amino acid sequence. Percentage overlap between repertoires was calculated by dividing the number of shared unique clonotypes by the size of the smaller repertoire. RTK rarefaction, the Chao1 estimator, and Recon v2.1 estimates of unobserved clonotypes were used to assess repertoire richness. For all TCRbeta clonotypes obtained by the gDNA method from a few donors, generation probabilities were computed with OLGA. The clones in this table, taken by TCRdb from immuneACCESS, are in-frame only. Not every clone is retained; where verified, under half of the shortfall comes from an unresolved V gene, and the cause of the rest is unknown. Clone size and V and J calls were adopted from that table, with D and trimming inferred from the DNA. The sample profile shows roughly 2.1 million clones; roughly 91% of them were found once. The ten biggest clones cover around 1.7% of the sample.

The CDR3, from cysteine to phenylalanine, totals 13 residues. Only the CDR3 region is kept as DNA, spanning 39 bases read in frame from base 1. The germline V gene provides CDR1 SQVTM and CDR2 ANQGSEA. These data come from a study of shared clonotypes between healthy human individuals (TCRdb year 2020). General notes on the study: Two women and three men aged 18 to 49 years were included in the cohort. Libraries were prepared and TCR repertoires were sequenced by different laboratories using diverse techniques, in order to increase sequencing depth and limit assay-specific biases. For each donor, three plates each were used for CD4 naive and CD4 memory, two plates were used for CD8 naive, and one plate was used for CD8 memory. Leukapheresis yielded between about 0.85 and 10 billion PBMCs per donor. To estimate repertoire size and how much clonotype sharing occurs between individuals, the study deeply sequenced the blood TCR repertoires of several healthy adults.

CD8 naive samples were CD45RO-negative cells positively selected for CCR7, giving a CD45RA+CCR7+ population that excluded TemRA cells. The donors were healthy, HIV-negative adults who had no recently reported acute infections or vaccinations. Every donor was a Caucasian adult residing in Nashville, Tennessee, USA. Blood was obtained by leukapheresis, after which PBMCs were separated by Ficoll-Histopaque density gradient centrifugation and cryopreserved in liquid nitrogen vapor phase. Analytical flow cytometry was used to check the purity and quantity of each magnetically sorted T cell population. Genomic DNA was isolated from each sorted fraction and quantified by UV absorbance on a Nanodrop 2000c. Study-wide conclusions, independent of this receptor: Rarefaction of sorted-subset datasets indicated incomplete sequencing despite the large sequencing depth. Based on pairwise subsampling, the degree of clonotype sharing among donors was expected to be affected by sequencing depth. Because the study included only a small number of donors, the genetic and exposure-history diversity represented was limited. Naive subsets generally had larger estimated clonotype richness than memory subsets. Compared with non-shared clonotypes, the clonotypes found in all four sorted-subset donors had higher generation probabilities. About 5% of naive CD4, 3.5% of naive CD8, around 2.3% of memory CD4, and more than 0.35% of memory CD8 clonotypes were shared across four donors. Sampling was limited to blood, and TCR repertoires in tissue likely differ from TCR repertoires in blood.

The sequenced sample consisted of naive CD8+ T cells from PBMCs. Read against the paper, the sample's cell subset or site label means: CD45RA+CCR7+. The chain joins TRBV29-1 to TRBJ2-2, with TRBD2 identical over 9 junction bases. This receptor was identified in a man younger than 30 in good health. Some clones in this sample may be carry-over from other donors' samples. The CDR3 is CKATSGNTGELFF. The DNA sequence reads TGCAAGGCGACTAGCGGGAACACCGGGGAGCTGTTTTTT.